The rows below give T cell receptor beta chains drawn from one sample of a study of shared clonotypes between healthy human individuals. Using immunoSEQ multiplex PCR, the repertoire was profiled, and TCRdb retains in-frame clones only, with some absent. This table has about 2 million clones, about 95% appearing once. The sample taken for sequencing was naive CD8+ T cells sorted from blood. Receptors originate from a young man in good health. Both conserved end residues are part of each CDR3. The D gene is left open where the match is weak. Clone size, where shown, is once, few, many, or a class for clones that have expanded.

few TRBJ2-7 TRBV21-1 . TGTGCCAGCAGCGGAGGTTTCGACGAGCAGTACTTC CASSGGFDEQYF
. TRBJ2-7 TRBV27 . TGTGCCAGCAGTTTATCGTTAGCGACTATCTACGAGCAGTACTTC CASSLSLATIYEQYF
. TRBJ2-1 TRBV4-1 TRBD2 TGCGCCAGCAGCCAAGTTAAAGCGGGAGGGCAAGATGAGCAGTTCTTC CASSQVKAGGQDEQFF
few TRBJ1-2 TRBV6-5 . TGTGCCAGCAGACGCGGGACGATGGGCGGCTACACCTTC CASRRGTMGGYTF
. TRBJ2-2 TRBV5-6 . TGTGCCAGCACGAGACAGGACAGAAACACCGGGGAGCTGTTTTTT CASTRQDRNTGELFF
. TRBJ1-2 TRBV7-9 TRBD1 TGTGCCAGCAGCTTAGTAACGGGACAGGACTATGGCTACACCTTC CASSLVTGQDYGYTF
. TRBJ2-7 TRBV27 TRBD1 TGTGCCAGCAGTCCGGACAGGCCCGACTACGAGCAGTACTTC CASSPDRPDYEQYF
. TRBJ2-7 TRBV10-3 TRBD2 TGTGCCATCACCCCGTCCGGGACTAACTACGAGCAGTACTTC CAITPSGTNYEQYF
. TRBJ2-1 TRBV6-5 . TGTGCCAGCAGTTACCTCGGGCTAGCCGGCAATGAGCAGTTCTTC CASSYLGLAGNEQFF
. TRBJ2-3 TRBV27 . TGTGCCAGCAGTTTCGACGGGAACGGAGATACGCAGTATTTT CASSFDGNGDTQYF